A selection of T cell receptor beta chains follows, all from one sample in a study of shared clonotypes between healthy human individuals. The protocol was immunoSEQ multiplex PCR, while the TCRdb copy is restricted to in-frame clones and leaves out a portion. The data contain about 2.1 million clones, 85% to 95% of them singletons. Sequencing input: naive CD8+ T cells from PBMCs. The receptors here all came from a man between 18 and 29 years old in good health. Some clones in this sample may be carry-over from other donors' samples. The CDR3 runs from the conserved cysteine through the conserved F or W. D genes are given only for firm matches. Size is omitted from some rows. Given values are once, few, many or a class for expanded clones.

size	D	J	V	CDR3	DNA
NA	TRBD1	TRBJ2-5	TRBV12-5	CASGSTTTGGAGTQYF	TGTGCTAGTGGTTCCACCACTACAGGGGGCGCGGGTACCCAGTACTTC
NA	TRBD1	TRBJ2-5	TRBV14	CASSHRDRGLETQYF	TGTGCCAGCAGTCACCGGGACAGGGGTTTGGAGACCCAGTACTTC
NA	NA	TRBJ1-4	TRBV6-6	CASSDLEGEKLFF	TGTGCCAGCAGCGACCTGGAGGGGGAAAAACTGTTTTTT
NA	NA	TRBJ2-2	TRBV4-1	CASSQATGELFF	TGCGCCAGCAGCCAAGCCACCGGGGAGCTGTTTTTT
NA	NA	TRBJ1-4	TRBV5-4	CASSHDRALNEKLFF	TGTGCCAGCAGCCACGACAGAGCCCTTAATGAAAAACTGTTTTTT
NA	NA	TRBJ2-3	TRBV28	CASSPLRGVGADTQYF	TGTGCCAGCAGCCCCCTTAGGGGGGTTGGGGCAGATACGCAGTATTTT
NA	TRBD2	TRBJ2-2	TRBV27	CASNLRGGTGELFF	TGTGCCAGCAATTTGCGCGGGGGGACCGGGGAGCTGTTTTTT
NA	TRBD2	TRBJ2-7	TRBV6-5	CASSYSSGTSTYEQYF	TGTGCCAGCAGTTATAGCTCCGGGACTAGCACCTACGAGCAGTACTTC
NA	TRBD1	TRBJ2-3	TRBV28	CASSNRGGTDTQYF	TGTGCCAGCAGTAACAGGGGTGGGACAGATACGCAGTATTTT
NA	NA	TRBJ1-1	TRBV2	CASSEPRGETEAFF	TGTGCCAGCAGTGAACCAAGGGGGGAAACTGAAGCTTTCTTT
NA	TRBD2	TRBJ2-5	TRBV27	CASSFRLAREETQYF	TGTGCCAGCAGTTTTCGACTAGCGAGAGAAGAGACCCAGTACTTC
NA	TRBD2	TRBJ2-4	TRBV27	CASSLGGRGIQYF	TGTGCCAGCAGTTTGGGGGGGAGGGGCATTCAGTACTTC
NA	TRBD2	TRBJ2-1	TRBV27	CASSPGLAGGPNEQFF	TGTGCCAGCAGTCCGGGACTAGCGGGAGGGCCTAATGAGCAGTTCTTC
NA	NA	TRBJ1-2	TRBV6-5	CASSSGRAERDGYTF	TGTGCCAGCAGTTCTGGCAGAGCGGAGAGAGATGGCTACACCTTC
NA	TRBD2	TRBJ2-3	TRBV18	CASSPLPSPGGGDGGDTQYF	TGTGCCAGCTCACCCCTCCCCTCCCCGGGAGGAGGGGATGGCGGGGATACGCAGTATTTT
NA	NA	TRBJ2-7	TRBV7-2	CASSLAGAPNYEQYF	TGTGCCAGCAGCTTAGCGGGAGCCCCGAACTACGAGCAGTACTTC
NA	NA	TRBJ1-2	TRBV5-4	CASSLSLGNRYTF	TGTGCCAGCAGCTTGAGCCTAGGGAACCGTTACACCTTC
NA	NA	TRBJ1-1	TRBV28	CASSLMEGRKSIMNTEAFF	TGTGCCAGCAGTTTGATGGAGGGAAGGAAGTCGATAATGAACACTGAAGCTTTCTTT
NA	NA	TRBJ1-1	TRBV5-5	CASTGENTEAFF	TGTGCCAGCACGGGAGAGAACACTGAAGCTTTCTTT
once	TRBD1	TRBJ1-1	TRBV11-3	CASSHPPGQGIASEAFF	TGTGCCAGCAGCCACCCCCCGGGACAGGGAATTGCTTCTGAAGCTTTCTTT
NA	NA	TRBJ1-2	TRBV7-2	CASSLEVGGDYGYTF	TGTGCCAGCAGCTTAGAAGTAGGGGGTGACTATGGCTACACCTTC
NA	NA	TRBJ2-3	TRBV7-9	CASTTHREDTQYF	TGTGCCAGCACGACCCACAGGGAAGATACGCAGTATTTT
NA	NA	TRBJ2-7	TRBV9	CASSPKGDFYEQYF	TGTGCCAGCAGCCCGAAGGGAGACTTTTACGAGCAGTACTTC
NA	TRBD1	TRBJ2-5	TRBV11-2	CASSVGGQVQETQYF	TGTGCCAGCAGCGTAGGGGGACAGGTTCAAGAGACCCAGTACTTC
NA	NA	TRBJ2-1	TRBV7-2	CASSSGTNNEQFF	TGTGCCAGCAGCTCCGGGACGAACAATGAGCAGTTCTTC
NA	NA	TRBJ1-1	TRBV28	CASSFSEGKEAFF	TGTGCCAGCAGTTTTTCTGAGGGGAAGGAAGCTTTCTTT
NA	NA	TRBJ2-1	TRBV28	CASSLIPGEEQFF	TGTGCCAGCAGTTTAATCCCCGGGGAAGAGCAGTTCTTC
NA	NA	TRBJ2-5	TRBV7-7	CASSLGQGLETQYF	TGTGCCAGCAGCTTAGGGCAGGGGCTGGAGACCCAGTACTTC
NA	TRBD1	TRBJ1-2	TRBV27	CASSLSAGGYGYTF	TGTGCCAGCAGTTTATCGGCAGGGGGCTATGGCTACACCTTC
NA	NA	TRBJ2-1	TRBV6-4	CASSDSPGFEQFF	TGTGCCAGCAGTGACTCTCCAGGGTTTGAGCAGTTCTTC
NA	NA	TRBJ2-7	TRBV28	CASSLHWSGGDEQYF	TGTGCCAGCAGTTTACATTGGTCAGGGGGGGACGAGCAGTACTTC
NA	TRBD1	TRBJ1-2	TRBV7-9	CASSLGRGTEANYGYTF	TGTGCCAGCAGCTTAGGCCGCGGGACAGAAGCTAACTATGGCTACACCTTC
NA	TRBD2	TRBJ2-7	TRBV2	CASSDSASGSYEQYF	TGTGCCAGCAGTGATTCGGCTAGCGGCTCCTACGAGCAGTACTTC
NA	NA	TRBJ2-1	TRBV6-5	CASGQDRRGYNEQFF	TGTGCCAGCGGCCAAGACAGGCGAGGATACAATGAGCAGTTCTTC
NA	NA	TRBJ2-7	TRBV5-6	CASRLGDYEQYF	TGTGCCAGCAGACTGGGGGACTACGAGCAGTACTTC
NA	TRBD1	TRBJ2-6	TRBV2	CANDGGQGLAGANVLTF	TGTGCCAACGACGGTGGACAGGGGTTGGCTGGGGCCAACGTCCTGACTTTC
NA	NA	TRBJ1-2	TRBV11-2	CASSFGGEYGYTF	TGTGCCAGCAGCTTCGGAGGAGAGTATGGCTACACCTTC
NA	NA	TRBJ2-7	TRBV30	CAWSPGIYEQYF	TGTGCCTGGAGTCCAGGGATCTACGAGCAGTACTTC
NA	TRBD1	TRBJ1-5	TRBV27	CASSYTGGLMSYSNQPQHF	TGTGCCAGCAGCTATACAGGGGGCCTGATGTCCTATAGCAATCAGCCCCAGCATTTT
NA	NA	TRBJ2-7	TRBV10-1	CASSDRPGEQYF	TGCGCCAGCAGTGATCGGCCTGGAGAGCAGTACTTC
once	NA	TRBJ1-2	TRBV7-2	CASSSRGGTTNYGYTF	TGTGCCAGCAGCTCCCGCGGAGGCACAACTAACTATGGCTACACCTTC
NA	TRBD1	TRBJ2-5	TRBV14	CASSQGYSLGQRTGWETQYF	TGTGCCAGCAGCCAAGGTTATTCATTGGGACAGCGAACTGGGTGGGAGACCCAGTACTTC
NA	TRBD2	TRBJ2-1	TRBV9	CASSPRERERYNEQFF	TGTGCCAGCAGCCCCAGGGAGCGGGAGCGGTACAATGAGCAGTTCTTC
NA	TRBD1	TRBJ1-1	TRBV28	CASSSGQGPNPNTEAFF	TGTGCCAGCAGTTCCGGACAGGGCCCCAACCCGAACACTGAAGCTTTCTTT
NA	TRBD2	TRBJ2-5	TRBV10-3	CATGTSGTQETQYF	TGTGCCACTGGGACTAGCGGGACCCAAGAGACCCAGTACTTC
NA	NA	TRBJ2-1	TRBV27	CASSLVGWNEQFF	TGTGCCAGCAGTTTGGTGGGTTGGAATGAGCAGTTCTTC
NA	TRBD1	TRBJ2-7	TRBV15	CATSWTGGTYEQYF	TGTGCCACCAGCTGGACAGGGGGCACCTACGAGCAGTACTTC
NA	NA	TRBJ2-7	TRBV27	CASSPQGLILEQYF	TGTGCCAGCAGTCCACAGGGACTGATTCTCGAGCAGTACTTC
NA	NA	TRBJ2-5	TRBV28	CASSLRGGGRETQYF	TGTGCCAGCAGTTTGAGGGGTGGGGGTCGGGAGACCCAGTACTTC
NA	NA	TRBJ2-7	TRBV28	CASSLITESYEQYF	TGTGCCAGCAGTTTAATAACAGAATCCTACGAGCAGTACTTC
NA	NA	TRBJ2-7	TRBV29-1	CSGGRVHEQYF	TGCAGCGGGGGCAGGGTGCACGAGCAGTACTTC
NA	TRBD2	TRBJ2-1	TRBV12-5	CASGSRLAGGSYNEQFF	TGTGCTAGTGGTTCAAGACTAGCGGGAGGGAGTTACAATGAGCAGTTCTTC
NA	TRBD2	TRBJ2-2	TRBV2	CASSERSLAGILRTGELFF	TGTGCCAGCAGTGAGCGGTCGCTAGCGGGAATTCTGCGCACCGGGGAGCTGTTTTTT